Presented here are 29 T cell receptor beta chains from one specimen sequenced in a study of OX40 agonist ivuxolimab in advanced cancers. Profiled with immunoSEQ multiplex PCR; TCRdb holds only in-frame clones, not every one. Counted here are approximately 77,000 clones, approximately 84% occurring once; the ten biggest clones make up 0.45% to 0.65%. Material: CD4+ or CD8+ T cells sorted from blood, obtained in a trial of the OX40 agonist ivuxolimab. The receptors derive from an adult with an advanced solid tumor such as melanoma, head and neck, liver or kidney cancer.

The CDR3 nucleotides are TGTGCCAGCAGTTTATCGGGGACAGGTCGAAACATTCAGTACTTC. It encodes CASSLSGTGRNIQYF. The V gene is TRBV27, the J gene TRBJ2-4, with 8 bases that match TRBD1. The CDR3 length is 15 residues. CDR1 is MNHEY, CDR2 SMNVEV, per germline (reference sequence). The junction had 4 bases not matched to a gene; V was cut back by 0 bases and J by 6 bases.

The chain joins TRBV6-6 to TRBJ1-3; D is unclear. The CDR3 runs to 14 residues. CDR1 and CDR2 (germline): MNHNY, SVGAGI (reference sequence). V gave up 5 bases and J gave up 3 bases, with 11 bases separating them. The CDR3 protein is CASSARRDGNTIYF. CDR3 sequence (DNA): TGTGCCAGCAGTGCCCGCCGCGATGGAAACACCATATATTTT.

The chain uses TRBV7-8 and TRBJ2-2, with D hard to call. CDR1 SGHVS and CDR2 FQNEAQ come from the germline V gene. Deletions cut 3 bases from V and 7 bases from J, with 12 bases between. This CDR3 comprises 14 residues. The CDR3 here is CASSFQPRRGELFF. Written as DNA, the CDR3 is TGTGCCAGCAGCTTTCAGCCCCGTCGCGGGGAGCTGTTTTTT.

This clone occurred a few times. The rearrangement uses TRBV5-1 and TRBJ2-5; 11 bases fit TRBD2. Germline trimming cut 3 bases from V and 4 bases from J; bases unmatched to any gene: 5. The germline V gene encodes CDR1 SGHRS and CDR2 YFSETQ. The CDR3 length is 15 residues. The CDR3 coding sequence is TGCGCCAGCAGCTCCACTAGCGGGGGATTAGAGACCCAGTACTTC. Translation gives CASSSTSGGLETQYF.

J is TRBJ1-1 and V is TRBV11-2; D is unresolved. CDR1 is SGHAT and CDR2 is FQNNGV in the germline V gene. Trimming removed 2 bases from V and 0 bases from J, with 4 bases in between. The length of the CDR3 is 13 residues. CDR3 sequence (DNA): TGTGCCAGCAGCTTATCAGTGAACACTGAAGCTTTCTTT. This gives the protein CASSLSVNTEAFF.

The genes are TRBV6-5 and TRBJ1-1; 9 bases agree with TRBD1. Losses at the gene ends were 4 bases for V and 4 bases for J; bases not matched to a gene: 7. Germline V CDR1 and CDR2: MNHEY, SVGAGI. This CDR3 has 15 residues. The CDR3 DNA is TGTGCCAGCAGTTTTTACAGGGGGCGCATCACTGAAGCTTTCTTT. As protein: CASSFYRGRITEAFF.

CDR3 nucleotide sequence: TGTGCCAGCAGTGAAGCGCTTCAGGGACAGGTCTCCTACGAGCAGTACTTC. It translates to CASSEALQGQVSYEQYF. The chain uses TRBV6-1 and TRBJ2-7; 8 nucleotides match TRBD1. J gave up 0 bases and V 0 bases, and 7 bases lay outside the gene matches. Germline V gene sequence: CDR1 MNHNS, CDR2 SASEGT. The CDR3 spans 17 residues.

J is TRBJ1-5 and V is TRBV2, with a weak D call TRBD1 (5 bases). CDR1 is SNHLY and CDR2 is FYNNEI in the germline V gene. V lost 5 bases and J lost 3, with 8 bases in between. The CDR3 extends over 13 amino acids. CDR3 region: CASSRTPNQPQHF. DNA of the CDR3: TGTGCCAGCAGTAGGACACCCAATCAGCCCCAGCATTTT.

V usage is TRBV27 and J usage is TRBJ2-3; tentative D call: TRBD2 (5 bases). This CDR3 spans 14 amino acids. Between the trimmed V and J ends, which lost 7 bases and 6 bases, there was a span of 17 bases. CDR1 and CDR2 (germline): MNHEY, SMNVEV (reference sequence). CDR3: CASKVFEAADTQYF. The DNA for the CDR3 is TGTGCCAGCAAGGTATTTGAAGCGGCCGATACGCAGTATTTT.

The rearrangement links TRBV18 to TRBJ1-2; D might be TRBD1 (5 bases). The CDR3 sequence is 14 residues long. Germline V gene lookup returns CDR1 KGHSH and CDR2 LQKENI. V was clipped by 3 bases and J by 1 base, with 9 bases between them. The CDR3 nucleotides read TGTGCCAGCTCACCCTCCGACAGTAACTATGGCTACACCTTC. Translation: CASSPSDSNYGYTF.

This clone was picked up one time. The chain has TRBV29-1 and TRBJ1-1; 7 nucleotides align to TRBD1. V shed 7 bases, J shed 4 bases, and the junction held 9 bases outside the gene matches. Germline V gene data show CDR1 as SQVTM and CDR2 as ANQGSEA. CDR3 length equals 13 residues. DNA of the CDR3: TGCAGCGGCCTGACAGGGTTTGGCACTGAAGCTTTCTTT. Protein: CSGLTGFGTEAFF.

The chain couples TRBV18 to TRBJ2-5; 11 nucleotides agree with TRBD2. Trimming took 1 base from V and 5 from J; bases not matched to a gene: 9. Germline CDR1 is KGHSH and CDR2 is LQKENI. The CDR3 totals 17 residues. CDR3 loop: CASSPQAGTSGRETQYF. CDR3 DNA sequence: TGTGCCAGCTCACCACAGGCAGGGACTAGCGGACGGGAGACCCAGTACTTC.

The V and J genes are TRBV18 and TRBJ1-1; D unclear. The CDR3 extends over 13 amino acids. Looked up from germline, CDR1 is KGHSH and CDR2 is LQKENI. V was shortened by 3 bases and J by 8 bases, with 13 bases between the two germline ends. The CDR3 loop is CASSPRTREEAFF. CDR3 bases: TGTGCCAGCTCACCTCGGACTAGGGAGGAAGCTTTCTTT. Full variable domain (outside the CDR3, taken from reference TRBV18 and TRBJ1-1): NAGVMQNPRHLVRRRGQEARLRCSPMKGHSHVYWYRQLPEEGLKFMVYLQKENIIDESGMPKERFSAEFPKEGPSILRIQQVVRGDSAAYFCASSPRTREEAFFGQGTRLTVV.

The chain carries TRBV25-1 and TRBJ2-3; TRBD1 or TRBD2 may be the D gene (6 bases each). V dropped 2 bases and J dropped 5 bases, with 17 bases sitting between them. Germline V lookup: CDR1 MGHDK, CDR2 SYGVNS. The CDR3 has 16 residues. This CDR3 reads CASSEIGGLAKDTQYF. CDR3 nucleotide sequence: TGTGCCAGCAGTGAAATTGGGGGGCTAGCGAAAGATACGCAGTATTTT.

V gene TRBV28 combines with J gene TRBJ2-7; 7 bases fit TRBD2. V shed 3 bases and J 1 base; nucleotides not matched to a gene: 9. The CDR3 loop spans 16 amino acids. Germline V gene data show CDR1 as MDHEN and CDR2 as SYDVKM. CDR3 nucleotide sequence: TGTGCCAGCAGTTTGGAGGCTAGCGGCCGATCCTACGAGCAGTACTTC. This sequence encodes CASSLEASGRSYEQYF.

The V call is TRBV14, the J call TRBJ2-5, with D perhaps TRBD2 (6 bases). This CDR3 spans 14 amino acids. Germline V gene lookup returns CDR1 SGHDN and CDR2 FVKESK. V shed 4 bases and J shed 4 bases, with 13 bases lying between them. CDR3 coding DNA: TGTGCCAGCAGCCCCGGTGGCGGGGTAGAGACCCAGTACTTC. Protein product: CASSPGGGVETQYF. The full variable domain, completed using reference TRBV14 and TRBJ2-5, is EAGVTQFPSHSVIEKGQTVTLRCDPISGHDNLYWYRRVMGKEIKFLLHFVKESKQDESGMPNNRFLAERTGGTYSTLKVQPAELEDSGVYFCASSPGGGVETQYFGPGTRLLVL.

Concerning this clone itself: At one boundary the junction diverges from the germline segment, which might be a read error. This sample also contains other DNA sequences that code for the same CDR3. The J gene is TRBJ2-3, the V gene TRBV30, with 8 positions matching TRBD2. Germline CDR1 reads GTSNPN; CDR2 reads SVGIG (reference sequence). This CDR3 contains 12 residues. CDR3 loop: CALGAGADTQYF. The CDR3 region has the DNA TGTGCCTTGGGAGCGGGAGCAGATACGCAATATTTT.

The V and J genes are TRBV10-3 and TRBJ2-3; 12 nucleotides agree with TRBD2. V lost 6 bases and J lost 2; bases outside the gene matches: 15. The length of the CDR3 is 19 residues. CDR1 ENHRY and CDR2 SYGVKD come from the germline V gene. The CDR3, as DNA: TGTGCCATCAGGACCTTACTAGCGGGGGGAATGGATCACACAGATACGCAGTATTTT. As protein: CAIRTLLAGGMDHTDTQYF.

The chain carries TRBV7-6 and TRBJ1-4, with unresolved D. From germline, CDR1 is SGHVS and CDR2 FNYEAQ. Trimming stripped 5 bases from V and 5 bases from J, with 12 bases between. This CDR3 spans 14 amino acids. The CDR3 coding sequence is TGTGCCAGCAGCCCCACCCGGGGAAATGAAAAACTGTTTTTT. Its translation is CASSPTRGNEKLFF.

The chain has TRBV6-5 and TRBJ2-1, with 8 nucleotides matching TRBD2. The CDR3 totals 15 residues. The germline V gene encodes CDR1 MNHEY and CDR2 SVGAGI. V gave up 7 bases and J gave up 0 bases; unmatched junction bases: 5. The CDR3 reads CASKASGRSYNEQFF. For the CDR3, the DNA is TGTGCCAGCAAGGCTAGCGGGCGCTCCTACAATGAGCAGTTCTTC.

This chain links TRBV6-5 with TRBJ1-6, with D perhaps matching TRBD1 (6 bases). CDR3 length: 16 residues. The V end was cut by 0 bases, the J end by 6 bases, with 12 bases between. Germline lookup yields CDR1 MNHEY and CDR2 SVGAGI. CDR3 sequence reads: CASSYSRGAINSPLHF. In nucleotides, the CDR3 is TGTGCCAGCAGTTACTCGCGGGGGGCGATTAATTCACCCCTCCACTTT.

This chain joins TRBV18 and TRBJ1-3; 7 bases agree with TRBD1. The junction had 8 bases not matched to a gene; V was cut back by 2 bases and J by 4 bases. From germline, CDR1 is KGHSH and CDR2 LQKENI. The CDR3 covers 16 residues. Here the CDR3 reads CASSPTGTALGNTIYF. For the CDR3, the DNA is TGTGCCAGCTCACCAACCGGGACAGCCCTGGGAAACACCATATATTTT.

V gene TRBV7-7 combines with J gene TRBJ2-5; TRBD2 matches at 11 bases. The CDR3 has 16 amino acids. Germline lookup yields CDR1 SSHAT and CDR2 FNYEAQ (reference sequence). V trimming: 3 bases; J trimming: 5 bases; junction bases outside the gene matches: 8. CDR3 nucleotide sequence: TGTGCCAGCAGCTTCGGCCTAGCGGGAGGAGCGGAGACCCAGTACTTC. This gives the protein CASSFGLAGGAETQYF. The whole variable domain, remainder taken from reference TRBV7-7 and TRBJ2-5, is GAGVSQSPRYKVTKRGQDVTLRCDPISSHATLYWYQQALGQGPEFLTYFNYEAQPDKSGLPSDRFSAERPEGSISTLTIQRTEQRDSAMYRCASSFGLAGGAETQYFGPGTRLLVL.

This chain connects TRBV19 to TRBJ1-1; D unclear. The V gene lost 4 bases and the J gene lost 4 bases, with 10 bases spanning the gap. The length of the CDR3 is 13 residues. CDR1 is LNHDA, CDR2 SQIVND, per germline (reference sequence). The CDR3 is CASSRGYGTEAFF. In nucleotides, the CDR3 is TGTGCCAGTAGTAGAGGGTATGGCACTGAAGCTTTCTTT.

This clone was detected a few times. The rearrangement uses TRBV28 and TRBJ1-1; D ambiguous. The germline V and J ends were trimmed by 3 bases and 0 bases, with 14 bases remaining between them. This CDR3 has 16 amino acids. The germline V gene encodes CDR1 MDHEN and CDR2 SYDVKM. CDR3 coding DNA: TGTGCCAGCAGTTTGATTGGGCTCCAGGTGAACACTGAAGCTTTCTTT. Its translation: CASSLIGLQVNTEAFF.

The chain couples TRBV28 to TRBJ2-7, with D uncertain. Germline V gene sequence: CDR1 MDHEN, CDR2 SYDVKM. The CDR3 is 14 amino acids. Trimming shortened V by 6 bases and J by 0 bases, and 12 bases separated the two germline ends. DNA for the CDR3: TGTGCCAGCAGGACTGGCGGAAGCTCCTACGAGCAGTACTTC. It encodes CASRTGGSSYEQYF.

The chain recombines TRBV28 with TRBJ2-7, with a tentative D call TRBD1 (6 bases). The CDR3 totals 14 residues. Germline CDR1 MDHEN, CDR2 SYDVKM. Trimming shortened V by 5 bases and J by 1 base, and 12 bases separated the two germline ends. In DNA, the CDR3 is TGTGCCAGCAGTCCCTTGGGGGCGTCCTACGAGCAGTACTTC. It encodes CASSPLGASYEQYF.

This chain connects TRBV6-1 to TRBJ1-2; no definite D call. Germline V gives CDR1 MNHNS, CDR2 SASEGT. The CDR3 has 12 amino acids. V was trimmed by 4 bases and J by 6 bases, leaving 9 bases between them. The CDR3 DNA sequence: TGTGCCAGCAGTGTTACTGGAGATGGCTACACCTTC. It yields the protein CASSVTGDGYTF.

This clone was detected once. V gene TRBV10-3 combines with J gene TRBJ2-5; 9 bases are a match to TRBD1. The CDR3 length is 15 residues. CDR1 and CDR2 from the germline V gene are ENHRY and SYGVKD. With V trimmed by 4 bases and J by 4 bases, 7 bases remained unmatched. CDR3: CAISGDREGRETQYF. The CDR3 DNA follows: TGTGCCATCAGTGGGGACAGGGAAGGTCGAGAGACCCAGTACTTC.